This TCR beta chain is from a study of T cell clones after liver transplantation. This clone was found once. The repertoire was sequenced with immunoSEQ multiplex PCR; TCRdb's copy has only in-frame clones and lacks some. Among more than 95,000 clones, less than 95% were seen once, and the ten largest hold about 0.8%. CDR1 MDHEN and CDR2 SYDVKM come from the germline V gene. Trimming removed 6 bases at V and 1 base at J, with 13 bases between. The CDR3 is 15 amino acids. This sequence joins TRBV28 and TRBJ2-1; D perhaps matches TRBD2 (5 bases). The origin of this receptor is a human patient who received a liver transplant. A share of the T cells may be of graft donor origin. The specimen comprised CD4+ T cells from blood, sampled 12 months after liver transplant. The CDR3 sequence is CASRPRGFSYNEQFF. The CDR3 DNA reads TGTGCCAGCAGACCCCGGGGATTTTCCTACAATGAGCAGTTCTTC. Combining the CDR3 with reference TRBV28 and TRBJ2-1 gives the whole variable domain DVKVTQSSRYLVKRTGEKVFLECVQDMDHENMFWYRQDPGLGLRLIYFSYDVKMKEKGDIPEGYSVSREKKERFSLILESASTNQTSMYLCASRPRGFSYNEQFFGPGTRLTVL.